One T cell receptor (beta chain) is described in this entry. The antigen is undetermined. These data originate in a study of shared clonotypes between healthy human individuals. General study points: Naive CD4 clonotypes overlapped across a handful of donors at about 5.2%.

CD45RO-negative, CCR7-positively selected cells formed the naive CD8 fraction, excluding terminally differentiated effector memory CD45RA+ cells. Sequenced by immunoSEQ multiplex PCR; TCRdb stores in-frame clones only, minus some. The sample shows about 590,000 clones, nearly 97% of them seen only once. CDR3 size: 12 residues. From germline, CDR1 is SEHNR and CDR2 FQNEAQ (reference sequence). Trimming took 6 bases from V and 6 from J, leaving 12 bases between them. The sequence was obtained from a woman aged 25 to 45 in good health. The rearrangement joins TRBV7-9 to TRBJ2-7; possibly TRBD1 for D (6 bases). Sequenced input: naive CD8+ T cells sorted from blood. This CDR3 reads CASSSQGREQYF. CDR3 in DNA: TGTGCCAGCAGTTCACAGGGTCGCGAGCAGTACTTC.